This TCR beta chain was recovered during a study of Ad26.COV2.S vaccination and SARS-CoV-2 variants. The study's findings and limits: Analyses of TCR breadth and depth may have underestimated total T cell responses.

This clone was recorded a few times. Antigen unknown. Assay used: immunoSEQ multiplex PCR; TCRdb lists only in-frame clones, some missing. Of 300,000 to 450,000 clones in the sample, more than 75% are singletons; the top ten hold less than 4%. Germline CDR1 and CDR2: SGHTA and FQGNSA. The CDR3 is made up of 15 amino acids. V was pared by 4 bases and J by 3 bases, with 9 bases of the junction left unmatched. Treatment here: 15 to 20 received Ad26.COV2.S at low or high dose, single or two shots; several received placebo; per-sample allocation not given. Day 63 after the first injection of vaccine or placebo was the sampling time.

The chain links TRBV7-2 to TRBJ2-7; 7 bases align to TRBD1. The clonotype comes from a person between 18 and 59 years old who received the Ad26.COV2.S COVID-19 vaccine or a placebo. The sequencing here drew on peripheral blood, taken in a trial of Ad26.COV2.S vaccine versus placebo. The DNA for the CDR3 is TGTGCCAGCAGCTCTTACGTCGGGGACAGCTACGAGCAGTACTTC. This translates into CASSSYVGDSYEQYF.